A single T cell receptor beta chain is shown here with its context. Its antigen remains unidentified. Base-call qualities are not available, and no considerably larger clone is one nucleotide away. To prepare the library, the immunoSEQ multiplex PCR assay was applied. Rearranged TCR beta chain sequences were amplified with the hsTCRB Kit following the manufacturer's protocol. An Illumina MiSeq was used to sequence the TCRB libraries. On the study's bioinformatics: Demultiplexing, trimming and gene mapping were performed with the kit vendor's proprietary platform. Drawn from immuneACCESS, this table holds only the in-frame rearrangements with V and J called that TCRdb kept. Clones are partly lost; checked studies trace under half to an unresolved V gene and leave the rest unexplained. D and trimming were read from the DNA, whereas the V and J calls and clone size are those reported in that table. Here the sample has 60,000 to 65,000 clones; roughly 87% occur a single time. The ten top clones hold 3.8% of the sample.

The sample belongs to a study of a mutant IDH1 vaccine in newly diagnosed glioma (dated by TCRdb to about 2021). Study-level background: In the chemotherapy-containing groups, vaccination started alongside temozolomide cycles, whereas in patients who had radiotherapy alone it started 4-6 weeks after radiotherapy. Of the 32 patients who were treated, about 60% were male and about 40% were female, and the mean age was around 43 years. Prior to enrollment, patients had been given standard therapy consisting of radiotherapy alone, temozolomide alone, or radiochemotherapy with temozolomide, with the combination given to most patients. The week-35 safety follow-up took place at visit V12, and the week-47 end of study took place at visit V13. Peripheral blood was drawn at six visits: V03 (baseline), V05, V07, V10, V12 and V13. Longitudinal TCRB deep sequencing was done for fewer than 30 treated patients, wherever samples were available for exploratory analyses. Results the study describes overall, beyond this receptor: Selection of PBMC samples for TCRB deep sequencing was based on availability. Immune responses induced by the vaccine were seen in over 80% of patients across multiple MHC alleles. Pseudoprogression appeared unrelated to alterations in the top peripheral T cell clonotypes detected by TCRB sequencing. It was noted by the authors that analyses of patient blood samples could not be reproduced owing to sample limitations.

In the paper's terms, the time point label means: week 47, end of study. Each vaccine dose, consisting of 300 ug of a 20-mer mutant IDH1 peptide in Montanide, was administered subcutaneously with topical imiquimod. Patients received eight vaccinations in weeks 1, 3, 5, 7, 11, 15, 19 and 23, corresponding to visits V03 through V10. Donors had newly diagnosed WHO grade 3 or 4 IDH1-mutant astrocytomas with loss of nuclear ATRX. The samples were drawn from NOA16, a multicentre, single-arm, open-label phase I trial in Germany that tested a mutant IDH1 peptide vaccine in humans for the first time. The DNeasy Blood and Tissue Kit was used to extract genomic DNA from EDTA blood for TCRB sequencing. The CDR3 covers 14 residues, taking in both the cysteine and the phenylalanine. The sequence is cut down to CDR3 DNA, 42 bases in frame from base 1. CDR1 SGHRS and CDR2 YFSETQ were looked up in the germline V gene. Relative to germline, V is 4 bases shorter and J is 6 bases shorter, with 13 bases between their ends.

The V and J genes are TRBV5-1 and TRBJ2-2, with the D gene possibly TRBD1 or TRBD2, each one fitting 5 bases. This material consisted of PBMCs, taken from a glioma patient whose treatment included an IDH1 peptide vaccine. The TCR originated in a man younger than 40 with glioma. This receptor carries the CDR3 CASSPGTRAGELFF. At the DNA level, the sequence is TGCGCCAGCAGCCCCGGGACGAGGGCCGGGGAGCTGTTTTTT.